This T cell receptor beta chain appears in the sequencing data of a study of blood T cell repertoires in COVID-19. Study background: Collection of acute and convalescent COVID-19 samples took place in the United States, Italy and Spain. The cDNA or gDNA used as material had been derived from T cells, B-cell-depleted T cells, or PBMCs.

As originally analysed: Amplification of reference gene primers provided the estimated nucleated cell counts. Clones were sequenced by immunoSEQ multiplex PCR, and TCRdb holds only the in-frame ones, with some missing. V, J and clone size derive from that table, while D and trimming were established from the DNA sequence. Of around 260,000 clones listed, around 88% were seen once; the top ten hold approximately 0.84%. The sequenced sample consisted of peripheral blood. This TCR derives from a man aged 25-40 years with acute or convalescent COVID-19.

The CDR3: CASSLAGGTDTQYF. Here the CDR3 DNA reads TGTGCCAGCAGTTTGGCGGGAGGGACAGATACGCAGTATTTT. The chain links TRBV27 to TRBJ2-3, with 9 positions matching TRBD2. The CDR3 runs 14 residues. The trim removed 3 bases at V and 3 bases at J, leaving 1 base unmatched. Germline lookup yields CDR1 MNHEY and CDR2 SMNVEV (reference sequence).